What follows are 25 T cell receptor beta chains derived from one specimen sequenced in a study of CD8 T cells in ankylosing spondylitis. Study outcomes and limitations: Blood from ankylosing spondylitis patients appeared to carry a characteristic roughly 8-variant TCR beta motif.

These receptors lack a known antigen. Each CDR3 protein gets one entry after TCRdb re-called the 5' RACE reads with MiXCR. The table records about 540,000 distinct CDR3 sequences, over 9.5% of them present only once. The sequencing input was blood, either unsorted or a sorted T cell fraction (not recorded which). Receptors originate from a male donor with ankylosing spondylitis.

This clonotype occurred a few times. The J gene is TRBJ2-1, the V gene TRBV11-3; D not resolved. V lost 1 base, J lost 4 bases, and 11 bases lay in between. CDR1 and CDR2 (germline): SGHNT, YENEEA. This CDR3 has 15 residues. The CDR3 region has the DNA TGTGCCAGCAGCTTAGCGGGCCTCATTTACAATGAGCAGTTCTTC. This sequence encodes CASSLAGLIYNEQFF.

Only a few counts were recorded for this clonotype. J is TRBJ1-1 and V is TRBV7-9, with D tentatively TRBD1 (6 bases). V was pared by 4 bases and J by 2 bases, with 14 bases between. The CDR3 sequence is 15 residues long. Germline V gene lookup returns CDR1 SEHNR and CDR2 FQNEAQ (reference sequence). CDR3 sequence reads: CASSWGLGANTEAFF. Written as DNA, the CDR3 is TGTGCCAGCAGCTGGGGGCTGGGGGCTAACACTGAAGCTTTCTTT.

The chain joins TRBV14 to TRBJ2-7, with TRBD2 matching over 8 bases. The CDR3 covers 14 residues. CDR1 SGHDN and CDR2 FVKESK come from the germline V gene. The trim removed 2 bases at V and 7 bases at J, leaving 7 bases unmatched. The CDR3 loop reads CASSQLGGEREQYV. The CDR3 DNA reads TGTGCCAGCAGCCAACTCGGGGGGGAGCGGGAGCAGTACGTC.

The chain has TRBV6-5 and TRBJ2-7; D may be TRBD2 (5 bases). Germline-derived CDR1 and CDR2 are MNHEY and SVGAGI. Trimming took off 2 bases at V and 3 bases at J, with 14 bases between the two ends. The CDR3 covers 15 residues. CDR3 loop: CASSYTPDGNYEQYF. CDR3 sequence (DNA): TGTGCCAGCAGTTACACCCCTGACGGGAACTACGAGCAGTACTTC.

The V call is TRBV11-3, the J call TRBJ1-2; D not resolved. From germline, CDR1 is SGHNT and CDR2 YENEEA. The length of the CDR3 is 11 residues. With 5 bases removed from V and 6 bases from J, the gap between germline ends came to 7 bases. This CDR3 reads CASSLIDGYTF. CDR3 sequence (DNA): TGTGCCAGCAGCCTTATCGATGGCTACACCTTC. The complete variable domain, with remaining parts taken from reference TRBV11-3 and TRBJ1-2, reads EAGVVQSPRYKIIEKKQPVAFWCNPISGHNTLYWYLQNLGQGPELLIRYENEEAVDDSQLPKDRFSAERLKGVDSTLKIQPAELGDSAVYLCASSLIDGYTFGSGTRLTVV.

The sample holds many counts of this clonotype. The V call is TRBV5-1, the J call TRBJ2-7; D gene unclear. V lost 5 bases and J 5 bases, leaving 8 bases between the germline ends. Per germline, CDR1 SGHRS and CDR2 YFSETQ. The CDR3 sequence is 11 residues long. CDR3: CASSRRNEQYV. The CDR3 nucleotides are TGCGCCAGCAGTCGACGGAACGAGCAGTACGTC.

This clonotype has more than one count but fewer than ten. The chain has TRBV10-3 and TRBJ1-1; D is undetermined. Germline loops: CDR1 ENHRY, CDR2 SYGVKD. This CDR3 has 14 residues. Trimming took off 1 base at V and 1 base at J, with 7 bases between the two ends. CDR3 in DNA: TGTGCCATCAGTGAGTTTGAGTGGAACACTGAAGCTTTCTTT. It specifies CAISEFEWNTEAFF.

This clonotype has just a few counts. V and J are TRBV29-1 and TRBJ1-4; D gene unclear. V was cut by 4 bases and J by 6 bases, with 15 bases left in between. Germline loops: CDR1 SQVTM, CDR2 ANQGSEA. There are 14 residues in the CDR3. CDR3 nucleotides: TGCAGCGTTGGGGATGGGCCAGACCATGAAAAACTGTTTTTT. Translation gives CSVGDGPDHEKLFF. Combining the CDR3 with reference TRBV29-1 and TRBJ1-4 gives the whole variable domain SAVISQKPSRDICQRGTSLTIQCQVDSQVTMMFWYRQQPGQSLTLIATANQGSEATYESGFVIDKFPISRPNLTFSTLTVSNMSPEDSSIYLCSVGDGPDHEKLFFGSGTQLSVL.

This clonotype was seen a handful of times. The chain carries TRBV12-3 or TRBV12-4 and TRBJ1-2; maybe TRBD1 (6 bases). The CDR3 totals 13 residues. V was clipped by 8 bases and J by 4 bases, with 14 bases between them. DNA of the CDR3: TGTGCCAGCCTCCGGGCAGGGGTCTATGGCTACACCTTC. It codes for CASLRAGVYGYTF.

V usage is TRBV3-1 and J usage is TRBJ2-1, with 12 bases identical to TRBD2. This CDR3 contains 17 residues. CDR1 LGHDT and CDR2 YNNKEL come from the germline V gene (reference sequence). V shed 0 bases, J shed 7 bases, and the junction held 7 bases outside the gene matches. The CDR3 DNA reads TGTGCCAGCAGCCAAGAAATTCGACTAGCGGGAGAAAATGAGCAGTTCTTC. Translated: CASSQEIRLAGENEQFF.

This chain joins TRBV3-1 and TRBJ2-1; D might be TRBD2 (5 bases). The germline V gene has CDR1 LGHDT and CDR2 YNNKEL (reference sequence). The V end was cut by 2 bases, the J end by 7 bases, with 18 bases between. The CDR3 spans 16 residues. CDR3 loop: CASSQSGSRIWNEQFF. The DNA for the CDR3 is TGTGCCAGCAGCCAATCTGGGAGCCGCATCTGGAATGAGCAGTTCTTC.

The V call is TRBV7-9, the J call TRBJ2-7; D ambiguous. Germline values: CDR1 SEHNR, CDR2 FQNEAQ (reference sequence). The CDR3 sequence is 16 residues long. Trimming removed 1 base from V and 0 bases from J, with 13 bases in between. The chain's CDR3 is CASSLVRSTGSYEQYV. Written as DNA, the CDR3 is TGTGCCAGCAGCTTAGTTCGGTCCACGGGCTCCTACGAGCAGTACGTC.

Of note for this clonotype: A junction boundary mismatches the germline segment, possibly from a read error. The chain is built from TRBV5-1 and TRBJ2-4, with 13 bases that match TRBD2. The CDR3 covers 16 residues. The germline CDR1 and CDR2 sequences are SGHRS and YFSETQ. The CDR3 nucleotides read TGCGCCAGCAGCCACGGACTAGCGGGAGCCACAAACATTCAGTACTTC. Translated: CASSHGLAGATNIQYF.

This clonotype was detected a few times. This rearrangement joins TRBV7-6 to TRBJ2-5, with D possibly being TRBD2 (7 bases). Germline assignment: CDR1 SGHVS and CDR2 FNYEAQ. The CDR3 totals 15 residues. Trimming took off 5 bases at V and 6 bases at J, with 19 bases between the two ends. The CDR3 loop reads CASSETGGNMKTQYF. In nucleotides, the CDR3 is TGTGCCAGCAGCGAGACGGGGGGCAATATGAAGACCCAGTACTTC.

This clonotype was found a few times. This rearrangement joins TRBV11-1 to TRBJ2-1; a weak D match, TRBD1 (5 bases). V was clipped by 1 base and J by 6 bases, with 16 bases between them. CDR1 and CDR2 from the germline V gene are SGHAT and FQDESV (reference sequence). This CDR3 comprises 16 residues. The CDR3 protein is CASSLGQGLTINEQFF. The CDR3 DNA follows: TGTGCCAGCAGCTTAGGTCAGGGATTAACTATCAATGAGCAGTTCTTC.

This chain joins TRBV18 and TRBJ1-5; D remains ambiguous. CDR1 and CDR2 (germline): KGHSH, LQKENI. Trimming removed 4 bases from V and 7 bases from J, with 14 bases in between. The length of the CDR3 is 14 residues. CDR3 region: CASSHYDLKQPQHF. The CDR3 DNA reads as TGTGCCAGCTCACACTATGACCTCAAGCAGCCCCAGCATTTT.

The genes are TRBV3-1 and TRBJ2-1; 10 bases align to TRBD2. Per the germline V gene, CDR1 is LGHDT and CDR2 is YNNKEL (reference sequence). J was trimmed by 9 bases and V by 2 bases; bases with no gene match: 4. The CDR3 has 14 amino acids. CDR3 DNA sequence: TGTGCCAGCAGCCAATCTAGCGGGAGTATTGAGCAGTTCTTC. Protein sequence: CASSQSSGSIEQFF.

This clonotype was recorded a few times. The V and J genes are TRBV9 and TRBJ2-2; D may be TRBD2 (6 bases). Deletions cut 4 bases from V and 5 bases from J, with 24 bases between. The CDR3 has 18 amino acids. Germline loops: CDR1 SGDLS, CDR2 YYNGEE. This CDR3 reads CASSPSGLAKPGTGELFF. The CDR3 DNA reads TGTGCCAGCAGCCCCAGTGGGCTAGCGAAACCCGGGACCGGGGAGCTGTTTTTT.

In the case of this clonotype: A much larger clone lies a single base off, so this may be a read error. The chain links TRBV12-3 or TRBV12-4 to TRBJ2-1; 7 bases match TRBD1. The CDR3 runs 14 residues. In DNA, the CDR3 is TGTGTCAGCAGTTGGGACAGAGCCTACAATGAGCAGTTCTTC. This gives the protein CVSSWDRAYNEQFF.

A few counts support this clonotype. The V call is TRBV12-3 or TRBV12-4, the J call TRBJ1-3, with D unclear. V lost 5 bases and J 6 bases, leaving 20 bases between the germline ends. The CDR3 consists of 16 residues. The CDR3 loop reads CASSATPWGVENTIYF. The CDR3 region has the DNA TGTGCCAGCAGTGCTACGCCTTGGGGAGTCGAAAACACCATATATTTT.

This clonotype was counted a few times. The rearrangement uses TRBV20-1 and TRBJ1-1, with 10 bases identical to TRBD1. This CDR3 is 15 amino acids long. Per the germline V gene, CDR1 is DFQATT and CDR2 is SNEGSKA (reference sequence). The J segment lost 3 bases and the V segment lost 4 bases, leaving 8 bases of the junction unmatched. The CDR3 nucleotides read TGCAGTGCTACAGTTCCGGGACAGGGGTACACTGAAGCTTTCTTT. Residues: CSATVPGQGYTEAFF.

This chain joins TRBV5-1 and TRBJ2-3; no reliable D call. There are 12 residues in the CDR3. The ends were cut back, 3 bases at V and 6 bases at J, with 8 bases in the middle. Looked up from germline, CDR1 is SGHRS and CDR2 is YFSETQ. The DNA for the CDR3 is TGCGCCAGCAGCTGGCAGTCTGATACGCAGTATTTT. The encoded protein is CASSWQSDTQYF. Supplemented by reference TRBV5-1 and TRBJ2-3, the full variable domain reads KAGVTQTPRYLIKTRGQQVTLSCSPISGHRSVSWYQQTPGQGLQFLFEYFSETQRNKGNFPGRFSGRQFSNSRSEMNVSTLELGDSALYLCASSWQSDTQYFGPGTRLTVL.

V is TRBV6-1 and J is TRBJ1-4; TRBD1 is a possible D gene (5 bases). The CDR3 is made up of 15 amino acids. Trimming shortened V by 3 bases and J by 0 bases, and 8 bases separated the two germline ends. Germline V CDR1 and CDR2: MNHNS, SASEGT. Here the CDR3 reads CASSDGTATNEKLFF. In nucleotides, the CDR3 is TGTGCCAGCAGTGATGGGACCGCAACTAATGAAAAACTGTTTTTT.

This clonotype was found many times. V usage is TRBV29-1 and J usage is TRBJ2-7, with D possibly being TRBD1 (5 bases). V lost 6 bases and J 3 bases, leaving 12 bases between the germline ends. CDR3 length: 12 residues. Germline CDR1 SQVTM, CDR2 ANQGSEA. The CDR3 DNA sequence: TGCAGCGTCGCCCTGACAGTCTACGAGCAGTACTTC. Its protein product is CSVALTVYEQYF.

J is TRBJ2-3 and V is TRBV20-1, with unresolved D. Germline CDR1 is DFQATT and CDR2 is SNEGSKA (reference sequence). The CDR3 sequence is 12 residues long. V shed 3 bases and J shed 3 bases, with 7 bases lying between them. The chain's CDR3 is CSASSDTDTQYF. The CDR3 nucleotides are TGCAGTGCTAGCTCGGATACAGATACGCAGTATTTT.